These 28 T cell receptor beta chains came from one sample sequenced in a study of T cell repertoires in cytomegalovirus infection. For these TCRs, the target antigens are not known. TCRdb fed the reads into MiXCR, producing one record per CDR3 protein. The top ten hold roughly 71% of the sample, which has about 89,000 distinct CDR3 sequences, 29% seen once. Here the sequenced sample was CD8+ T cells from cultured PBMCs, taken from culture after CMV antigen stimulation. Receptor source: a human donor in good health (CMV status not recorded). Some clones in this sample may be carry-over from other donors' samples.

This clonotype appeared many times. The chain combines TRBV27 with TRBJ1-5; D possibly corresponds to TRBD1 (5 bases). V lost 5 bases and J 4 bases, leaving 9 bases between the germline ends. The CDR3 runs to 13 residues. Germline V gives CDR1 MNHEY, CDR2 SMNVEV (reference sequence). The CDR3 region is CASSGAGNQPQHF. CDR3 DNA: TGTGCCAGCAGTGGGGCAGGGAATCAGCCCCAGCATTTT.

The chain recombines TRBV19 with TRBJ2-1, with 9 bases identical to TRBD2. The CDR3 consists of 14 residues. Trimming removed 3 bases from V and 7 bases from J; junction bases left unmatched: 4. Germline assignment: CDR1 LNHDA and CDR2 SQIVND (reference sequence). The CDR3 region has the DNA TGTGCCAGTAGTATGGCGGGGGGGCGGAATGAGCAGTTCTTC. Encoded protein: CASSMAGGRNEQFF.

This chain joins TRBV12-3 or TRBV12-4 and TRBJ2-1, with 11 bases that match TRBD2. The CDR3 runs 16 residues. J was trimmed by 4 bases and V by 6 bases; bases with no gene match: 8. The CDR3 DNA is TGTGCCAGCAGCCTTTTAGCGGGGGGGGGGTACAATGAGCAGTTCTTC. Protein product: CASSLLAGGGYNEQFF.

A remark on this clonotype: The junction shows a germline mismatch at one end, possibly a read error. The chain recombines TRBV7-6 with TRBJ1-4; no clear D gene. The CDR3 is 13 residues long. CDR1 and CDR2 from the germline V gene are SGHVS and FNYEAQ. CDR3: CASSLLGNEKLSF. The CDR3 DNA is TGTGCCAGCAGCCTGTTAGGGAATGAAAAACTGTCTTTT.

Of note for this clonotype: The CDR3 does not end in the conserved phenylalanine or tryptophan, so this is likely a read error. The DNA of the CDR3 is TGTGCCAGCAGCTTAGGTTTAGGGACCTTCACACCCCACAACACTGAAGCTTTCCTT. Translating it yields CASSLGLGTFTPHNTEAFL. V usage is TRBV7-6 and J usage is TRBJ1-1; perhaps TRBD1 as D (5 bases). The CDR3 covers 19 residues. Germline V CDR1 and CDR2: SGHVS, FNYEAQ. Trimming pared 1 base from V and 2 bases from J, leaving 23 bases between.

CDR3 loop: CASSLTVYQPQHF. CDR3 bases: TGTGCCAGCAGTTTAACGGTTTACCAGCCCCAGCATTTT. The V and J genes are TRBV12-3 or TRBV12-4 and TRBJ1-5; no reliable D call. V lost 2 bases to trimming and J lost 7 bases, with 9 bases between them. This CDR3 is built from 13 residues.

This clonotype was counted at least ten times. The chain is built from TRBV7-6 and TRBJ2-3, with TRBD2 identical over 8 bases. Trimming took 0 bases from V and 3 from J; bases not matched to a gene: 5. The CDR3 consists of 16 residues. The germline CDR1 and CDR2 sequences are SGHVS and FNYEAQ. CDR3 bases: TGTGCCAGCAGCTTAGCGTTTTCTAGCGGGACAGATACGCAGTATTTT. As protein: CASSLAFSSGTDTQYF.

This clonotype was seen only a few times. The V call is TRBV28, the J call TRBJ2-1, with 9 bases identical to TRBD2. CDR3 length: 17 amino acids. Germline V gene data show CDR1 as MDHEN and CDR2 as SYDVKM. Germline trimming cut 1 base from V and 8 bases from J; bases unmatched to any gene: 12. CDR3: CASSLSPPGGGADEQFF. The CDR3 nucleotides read TGTGCCAGCAGTTTATCCCCTCCGGGCGGGGGGGCCGATGAGCAGTTCTTC.

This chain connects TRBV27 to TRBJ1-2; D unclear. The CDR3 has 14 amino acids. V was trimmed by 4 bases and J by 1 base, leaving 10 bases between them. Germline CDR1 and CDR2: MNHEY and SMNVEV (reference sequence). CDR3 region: CASSSLPLNYGYTF. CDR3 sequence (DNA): TGTGCCAGCAGTTCCCTACCGCTTAACTATGGCTACACCTTC.

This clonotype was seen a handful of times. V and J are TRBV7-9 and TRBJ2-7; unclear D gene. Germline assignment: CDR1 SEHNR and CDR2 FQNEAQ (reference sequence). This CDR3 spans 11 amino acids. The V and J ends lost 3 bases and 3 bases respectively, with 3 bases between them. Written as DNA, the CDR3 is TGTGCCAGCAGCTTGGACTACGAGCAGTACTTC. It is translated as CASSLDYEQYF.

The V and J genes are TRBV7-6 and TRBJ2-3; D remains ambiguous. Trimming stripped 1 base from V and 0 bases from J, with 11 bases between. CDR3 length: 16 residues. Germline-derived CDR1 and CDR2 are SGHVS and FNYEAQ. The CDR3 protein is CASSLEARPSTDTQYF. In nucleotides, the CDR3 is TGTGCCAGCAGCTTAGAGGCGCGGCCAAGCACAGATACGCAGTATTTT.

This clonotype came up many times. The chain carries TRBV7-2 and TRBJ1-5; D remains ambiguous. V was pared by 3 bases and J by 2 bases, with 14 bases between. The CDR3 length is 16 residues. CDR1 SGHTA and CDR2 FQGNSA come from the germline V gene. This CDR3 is CASSFRPLWGNQPQHF. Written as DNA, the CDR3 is TGTGCCAGCAGCTTCAGGCCCCTTTGGGGCAATCAGCCCCAGCATTTT.

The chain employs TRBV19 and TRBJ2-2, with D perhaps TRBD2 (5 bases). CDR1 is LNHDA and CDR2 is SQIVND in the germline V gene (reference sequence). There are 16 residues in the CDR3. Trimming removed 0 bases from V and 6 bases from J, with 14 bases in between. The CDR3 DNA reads TGTGCCAGTAGTATAGATTTATATAGGGAGCCCGGGGAGCTGTTTTTT. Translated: CASSIDLYREPGELFF.

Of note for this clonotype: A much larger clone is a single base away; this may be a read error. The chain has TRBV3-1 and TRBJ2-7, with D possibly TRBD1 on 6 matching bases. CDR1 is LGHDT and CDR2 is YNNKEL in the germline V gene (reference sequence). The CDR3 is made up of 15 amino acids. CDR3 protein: CASNQSFGQSYEQYF. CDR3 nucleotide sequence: TGTGCCAGCAACCAATCGTTCGGACAGTCCTACGAGCAGTACTTC.

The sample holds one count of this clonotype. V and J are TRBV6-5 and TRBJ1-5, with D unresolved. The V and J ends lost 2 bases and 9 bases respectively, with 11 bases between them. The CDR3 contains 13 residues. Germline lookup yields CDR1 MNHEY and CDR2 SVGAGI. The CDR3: CASSYGPVGPQHF. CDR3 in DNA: TGTGCCAGCAGTTACGGGCCAGTCGGGCCCCAGCATTTT.

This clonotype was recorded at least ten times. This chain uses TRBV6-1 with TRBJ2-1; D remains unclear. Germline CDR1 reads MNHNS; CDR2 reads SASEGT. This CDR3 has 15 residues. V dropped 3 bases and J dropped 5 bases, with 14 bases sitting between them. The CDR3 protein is CASSEGWARNNEQFF. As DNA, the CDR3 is TGTGCCAGCAGTGAGGGGTGGGCGCGTAACAATGAGCAGTTCTTC.

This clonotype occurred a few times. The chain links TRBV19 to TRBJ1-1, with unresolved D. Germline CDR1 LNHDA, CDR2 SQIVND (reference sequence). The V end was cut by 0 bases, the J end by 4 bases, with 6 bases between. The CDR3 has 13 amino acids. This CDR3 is CASSIDSPTEAFF. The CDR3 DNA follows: TGTGCCAGTAGTATAGATTCCCCCACTGAAGCTTTCTTT.

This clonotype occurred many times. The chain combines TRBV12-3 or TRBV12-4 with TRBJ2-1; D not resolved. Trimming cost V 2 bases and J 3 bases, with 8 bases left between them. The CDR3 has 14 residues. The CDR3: CASSLRALYNEQFF. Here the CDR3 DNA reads TGTGCCAGCAGTTTACGCGCTCTCTACAATGAGCAGTTCTTC.

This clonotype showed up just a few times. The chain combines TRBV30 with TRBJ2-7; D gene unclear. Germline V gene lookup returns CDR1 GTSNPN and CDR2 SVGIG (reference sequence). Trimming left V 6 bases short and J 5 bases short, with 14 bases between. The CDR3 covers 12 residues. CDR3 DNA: TGTGCCTGCCACCTGAAGGGCGACGAGCAGTACTTC. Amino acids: CACHLKGDEQYF.

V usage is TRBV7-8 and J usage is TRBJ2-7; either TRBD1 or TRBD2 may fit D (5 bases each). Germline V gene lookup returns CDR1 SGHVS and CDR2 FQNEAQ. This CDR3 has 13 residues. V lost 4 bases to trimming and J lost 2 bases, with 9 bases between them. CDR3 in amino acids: CASSSGPTYEQYF. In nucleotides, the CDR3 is TGTGCCAGCAGCTCGGGACCCACCTACGAGCAGTACTTC. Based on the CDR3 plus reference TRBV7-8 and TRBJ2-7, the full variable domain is GAGVSQSPRYKVAKRGQDVALRCDPISGHVSLFWYQQALGQGPEFLTYFQNEAQLDKSGLPSDRFFAERPEGSVSTLKIQRTQQEDSAVYLCASSSGPTYEQYFGPGTRLTVT.

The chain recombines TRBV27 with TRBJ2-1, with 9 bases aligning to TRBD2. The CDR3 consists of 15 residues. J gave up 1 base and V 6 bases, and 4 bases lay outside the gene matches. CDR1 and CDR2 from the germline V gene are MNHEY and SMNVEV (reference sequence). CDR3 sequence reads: CASSYGLASYNEQFF. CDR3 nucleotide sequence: TGTGCCAGCAGCTACGGACTAGCGTCCTACAATGAGCAGTTCTTC.

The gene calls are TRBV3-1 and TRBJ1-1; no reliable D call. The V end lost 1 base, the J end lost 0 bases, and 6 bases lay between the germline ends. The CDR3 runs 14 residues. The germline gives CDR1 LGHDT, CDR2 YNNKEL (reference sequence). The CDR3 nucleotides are TGTGCCAGCAGCCAAGCCAGGTTGAACACTGAAGCTTTCTTT. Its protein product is CASSQARLNTEAFF.

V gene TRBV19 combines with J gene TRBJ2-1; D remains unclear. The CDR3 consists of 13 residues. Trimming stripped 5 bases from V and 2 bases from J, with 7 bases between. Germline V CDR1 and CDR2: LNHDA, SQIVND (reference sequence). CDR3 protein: CASSSTTYNEQFF. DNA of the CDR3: TGTGCCAGTAGTTCCACGACCTACAATGAGCAGTTCTTC.

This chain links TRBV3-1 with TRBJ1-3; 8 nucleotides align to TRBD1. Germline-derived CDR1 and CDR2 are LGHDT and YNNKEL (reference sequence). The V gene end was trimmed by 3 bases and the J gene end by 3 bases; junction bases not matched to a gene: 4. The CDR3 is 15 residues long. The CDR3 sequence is CASSQDRAVGNTIYF. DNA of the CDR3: TGTGCCAGCAGCCAGGACAGGGCGGTTGGAAACACCATATATTTT.

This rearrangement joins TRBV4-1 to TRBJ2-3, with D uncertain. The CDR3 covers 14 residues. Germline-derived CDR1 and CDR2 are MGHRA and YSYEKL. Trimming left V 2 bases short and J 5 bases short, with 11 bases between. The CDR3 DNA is TGCGCCAGCAGCCAACTATCCCTAGAAGATACGCAGTATTTT. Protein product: CASSQLSLEDTQYF.

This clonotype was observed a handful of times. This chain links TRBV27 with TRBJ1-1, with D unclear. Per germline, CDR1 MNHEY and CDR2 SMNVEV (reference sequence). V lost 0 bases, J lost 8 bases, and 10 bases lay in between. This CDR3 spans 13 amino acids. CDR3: CASSLSRGEEAFF. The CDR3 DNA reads TGTGCCAGCAGTTTATCGCGGGGTGAGGAAGCTTTCTTT.

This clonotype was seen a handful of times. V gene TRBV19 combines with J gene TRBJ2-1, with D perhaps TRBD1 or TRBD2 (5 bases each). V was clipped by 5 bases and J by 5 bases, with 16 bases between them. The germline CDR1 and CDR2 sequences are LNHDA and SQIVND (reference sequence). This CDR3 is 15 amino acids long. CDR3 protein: CASSEPRGEDNEQFF. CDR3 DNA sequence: TGTGCCAGTAGTGAACCCCGAGGGGAAGACAATGAGCAGTTCTTC. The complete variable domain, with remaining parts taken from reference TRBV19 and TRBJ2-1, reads DGGITQSPKYLFRKEGQNVTLSCEQNLNHDAMYWYRQDPGQGLRLIYYSQIVNDFQKGDIAEGYSVSREKKESFPLTVTSAQKNPTAFYLCASSEPRGEDNEQFFGPGTRLTVL.

The CDR3 protein is CASSSDQGTDTQYF. The DNA for the CDR3 is TGTGCCAGCAGTTCCGATCAGGGGACAGATACGCAGTATTTT. J is TRBJ2-3 and V is TRBV28; tentatively, D is TRBD1 (6 bases). Trimming removed 4 bases at V and 3 bases at J, with 11 bases between. The CDR3 loop spans 14 amino acids. Germline lookup yields CDR1 MDHEN and CDR2 SYDVKM.